Given below is one TCR beta chain in context. Its specificity is not known. This sample is part of a study of cytomegalovirus exposure and HLA in healthy donors. Overall study findings and caveats: Fewer N-insertions (relative to the roughly 700-donor mean) were reportedly seen in an Asian-associated ancestry cluster in a later analysis. Information on immune exposure was restricted to one variable (CMV serostatus).

PCR amplification relied on 60 Vbeta primers (plus 13 Jbeta primers). Only in-frame clones appear in the TCRdb table, and some are missing; sequencing was by immunoSEQ multiplex PCR. The sample shows approximately 170,000 clones, 65% to 85% of them seen only once. Germline assignment: CDR1 MNHNS and CDR2 SASEGT. CDR3 length equals 14 residues. V was pared by 4 bases and J by 2 bases, with 3 bases of the junction left unmatched. The specimen sequenced was PBMCs. The chain employs TRBV6-1 and TRBJ2-7, with TRBD1 matching 9 bases. The source of this sequence is a male donor in good health and CMV-seronegative. CDR3 in DNA: TGTGCCAGCAGTGTGGGACAGGGTCCCTACGAGCAGTACTTC. Its translation: CASSVGQGPYEQYF.